These T cell receptor beta chains were read from a single sample in a study of early T cells in non-severe SARS-CoV-2 infection. TCRdb reprocessed the 5' RACE reads with MiXCR, giving one entry per CDR3 protein. The table shows 45,000 to 60,000 distinct CDR3 sequences, with 9.3% occurring only once. Sequencing was carried out using whole blood. All receptors derive from an adult who was a healthcare worker with PCR-confirmed SARS-CoV-2 infection or an uninfected control (not recorded which). CDR3s include the opening cysteine and the closing phenylalanine or tryptophan. The D gene is left open where the match is weak. The size of a clone is reported for some rows only, either as once, few or many, or as a class for expanded clones.

TRBV19	TRBD2	TRBJ2-5	few	CASSISGGGSQETQYF	TGTGCCAGTAGTATTTCGGGCGGGGGGTCTCAAGAGACCCAGTACTTC
TRBV7-6	-	TRBJ1-1	many	CASSLEQGTEAFF	TGTGCCAGCAGCTTAGAGCAGGGGACTGAAGCTTTCTTT
TRBV5-1	-	TRBJ2-1	few	CASSPGQSSYNEQFF	TGCGCCAGCAGCCCAGGCCAGAGCTCCTACAATGAGCAGTTCTTC
TRBV7-2	-	TRBJ1-3	-	CASSSLGGGSGNTIYF	TGTGCCAGCAGCTCTCTAGGGGGGGGATCTGGAAACACCATATATTTT
TRBV30	-	TRBJ2-3	few	CAWMEGAADTQYF	TGTGCCTGGATGGAGGGGGCCGCAGATACGCAGTATTTT
TRBV11-2	-	TRBJ2-1	few	CASSLWNEQFF	TGTGCCAGCAGCTTATGGAATGAGCAGTTCTTC
TRBV5-1	TRBD2	TRBJ2-1	few	CASSQLAGGHEQFF	TGCGCCAGCAGCCAACTAGCGGGGGGCCATGAGCAGTTCTTC
TRBV6-1	-	TRBJ2-7	many	CASRGLYEQYF	TGTGCCAGCAGAGGCCTCTACGAGCAGTACTTC
TRBV19	-	TRBJ1-2	many	CASRGTLTNYGYTF	TGTGCCAGTAGAGGGACACTCACTAACTATGGCTACACCTTC
TRBV18	-	TRBJ2-3	-	CASSDNADTQYF	TGTGCCAGCTCCGACAATGCAGATACGCAGTATTTT
TRBV5-1	-	TRBJ2-6	few	CASSLEAVPGANVLTF	TGCGCCAGCAGCTTGGAGGCAGTCCCTGGGGCCAACGTCCTGACTTTC
TRBV7-8	TRBD2	TRBJ2-1	-	CASSPLGERGSNEQFF	TGTGCCAGCAGCCCCCTCGGGGAGCGGGGAAGCAATGAGCAGTTCTTC
TRBV29-1	TRBD2	TRBJ2-3	-	CSVVRGGTDTQYF	TGCAGCGTTGTACGGGGGGGCACAGATACGCAGTATTTT
TRBV19	-	TRBJ2-3	few	CASSSGTVDTQYF	TGTGCCAGTAGTTCCGGGACTGTGGATACGCAGTATTTT
TRBV7-2	TRBD1	TRBJ1-1	few	CASSPQQGLMNTEAFF	TGTGCCAGCAGCCCCCAACAGGGGTTGATGAACACTGAAGCTTTCTTT
TRBV6-6	-	TRBJ1-1	-	CASSYASQNTEAFF	TGTGCCAGCAGTTACGCGAGTCAGAACACTGAAGCTTTCTTT